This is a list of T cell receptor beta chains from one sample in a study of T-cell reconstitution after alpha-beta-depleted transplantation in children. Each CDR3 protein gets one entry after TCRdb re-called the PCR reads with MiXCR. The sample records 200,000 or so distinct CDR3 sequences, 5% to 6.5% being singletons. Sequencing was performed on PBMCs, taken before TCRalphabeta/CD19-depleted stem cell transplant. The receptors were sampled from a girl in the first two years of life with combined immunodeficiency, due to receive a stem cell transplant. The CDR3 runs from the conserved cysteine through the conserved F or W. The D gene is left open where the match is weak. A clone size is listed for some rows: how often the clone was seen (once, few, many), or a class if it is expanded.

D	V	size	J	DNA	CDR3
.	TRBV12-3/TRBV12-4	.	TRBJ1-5	TGTGCCAGCAGCTTGGGACCCCCAGGCCAGCCCCAGCATTTT	CASSLGPPGQPQHF
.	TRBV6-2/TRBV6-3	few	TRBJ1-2	TGTGCCAGCAGTTACGGGGTTGGCTACACCTTC	CASSYGVGYTF
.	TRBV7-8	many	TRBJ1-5	TGTGCCAGCAGCCTTGGGGTATACAATCAGCCCCAGCATTTT	CASSLGVYNQPQHF
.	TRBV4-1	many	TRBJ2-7	TGCGCCAGCAGCCAAGATCACGGCTACGAGCAGTACTTC	CASSQDHGYEQYF
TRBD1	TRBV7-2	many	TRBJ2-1	TGTGCCAGCAGCTTACGGGACAGGGGGCTGGGCCTCAAAGGCCATGAGCAGTTCTTC	CASSLRDRGLGLKGHEQFF
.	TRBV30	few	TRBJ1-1	TGTGCCTGGAGATATGGATACACTGAAGCTTTCTTT	CAWRYGYTEAFF
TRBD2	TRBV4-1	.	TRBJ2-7	TGCGCCAGCAGCCAAGAGGACAGCGGGAGCCCCTACGAGCAGTACTTC	CASSQEDSGSPYEQYF
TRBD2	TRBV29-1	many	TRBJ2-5	TGCAGCGCTGAGAGGGGACTAGCGGTCGACCCCCCTGAGGAGACCCAGTACTTC	CSAERGLAVDPPEETQYF
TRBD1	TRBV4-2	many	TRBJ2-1	TGTGCCAGCAGCCCAGGGGGCTCAAGAGGTGAGCAGTTCTTC	CASSPGGSRGEQFF
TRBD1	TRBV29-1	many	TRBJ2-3	TGCAGCGTTGAGTTTTCGACAGGGGATATAGATACGCAGTATTTT	CSVEFSTGDIDTQYF
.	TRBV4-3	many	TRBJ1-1	TGCGCCAGCAGCCAAGATGCCAGGGGCGAGGGAGCTGAAGCTTTCTTT	CASSQDARGEGAEAFF
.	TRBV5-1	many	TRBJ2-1	TGCGCCAGCAGCTCCACGGGGGAGCTCTACAATGAGCAGTTCTTC	CASSSTGELYNEQFF
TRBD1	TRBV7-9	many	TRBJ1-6	TGTGCCAGCAGCATGGGGACAGAAGGTCCCCTCCACTTT	CASSMGTEGPLHF
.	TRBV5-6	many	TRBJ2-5	TGTGCCAGCAGCTTGGTCGCAACGGGGTTCCAAGAGACCCAGTACTTC	CASSLVATGFQETQYF
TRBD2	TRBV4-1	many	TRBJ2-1	TGCGCCAGCAGCCAAGACGGCGGGGGGTCTCGCGGTGAGCAGTTCTTC	CASSQDGGGSRGEQFF
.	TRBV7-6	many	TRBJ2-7	TGTGCCAGCAGCTCCACCTCGGGACGGATACCCTACGAGCAGTACTTC	CASSSTSGRIPYEQYF
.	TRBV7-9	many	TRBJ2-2	TGTGCCAGCAGCTTCGGCAGGGCAAACACCGGGGAGCTGTTTTTT	CASSFGRANTGELFF
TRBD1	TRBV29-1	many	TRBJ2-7	TGCAGCGTTGAACTCGACAGGGTCGAGCAGTACTTC	CSVELDRVEQYF
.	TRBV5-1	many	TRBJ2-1	TGCGCCAGCAATAAAGATAGGGTTTCGTACAATGAGCAGTTCTTC	CASNKDRVSYNEQFF
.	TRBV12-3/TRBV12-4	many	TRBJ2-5	TGTGCCAGCAGTCCGGAAGGGGAGACCCAGTACTTC	CASSPEGETQYF
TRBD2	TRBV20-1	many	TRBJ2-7	TGCAGTGCTGGCCGACTAGCGGGAGACTACGAGCAGTACTTC	CSAGRLAGDYEQYF
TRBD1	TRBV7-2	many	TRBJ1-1	TGTGCCAGCAGCCAATACAGGGGTAATGAAGCTTTCTTT	CASSQYRGNEAFF
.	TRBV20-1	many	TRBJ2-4	TGCAGTGCTAATGCCCCTGGGGGTTGGGCCAAAAACATTCAGTACTTC	CSANAPGGWAKNIQYF
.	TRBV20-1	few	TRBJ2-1	TGCAGTGCTAGAGGAGGAGCTGATAGTGGCTCCTACAATGAGCAGTTCTTC	CSARGGADSGSYNEQFF
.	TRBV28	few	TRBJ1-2	TGTGCCAGCAGTTTACCGTCCCGGGGAGAAATAGCTAACTATGGCTACACCTTC	CASSLPSRGEIANYGYTF
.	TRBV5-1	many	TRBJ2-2	TGCGCCAGCAGCTTGTTTGATCTGGCCGGGGAGCTGTTTTTT	CASSLFDLAGELFF
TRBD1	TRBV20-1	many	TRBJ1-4	TGCAGTGCACCGACAGGGGAATCGGGTGAAAAACTGTTTTTT	CSAPTGESGEKLFF
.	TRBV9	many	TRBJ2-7	TGTGCCAGCAGCCCGTCGGTGGGCTCCTACGAGCAGTACTTC	CASSPSVGSYEQYF
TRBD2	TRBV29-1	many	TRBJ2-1	TGCAGCGTAGAGGTCCTAGCGGGGGGATTTCGTGAGCAGTTCTTC	CSVEVLAGGFREQFF
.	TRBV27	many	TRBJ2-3	TGTGCCAGCAGCCATTCGCCCGAACAGGGAATCGTGGTGGATACGCAGTATTTT	CASSHSPEQGIVVDTQYF
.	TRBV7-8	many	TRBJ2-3	TGTGCCAGCAGCTTAGAAGCATTAGCCCCCACAGATACGCAGTATTTT	CASSLEALAPTDTQYF
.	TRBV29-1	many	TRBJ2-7	TGCAGCGTTGAAGGAGCACAGGGTGGCGAGCAGTACTTC	CSVEGAQGGEQYF
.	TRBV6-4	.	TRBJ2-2	TGTACCTGCAGTTTAAAGGGAACTCACACCGGGGAGCTGTTTTTT	CTCSLKGTHTGELFF
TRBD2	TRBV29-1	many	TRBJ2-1	TGCAGCGTTGAGTCCCTAGCGGGATCCTTCTACAATGAGCAGTTCTTC	CSVESLAGSFYNEQFF
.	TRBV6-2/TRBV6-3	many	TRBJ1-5	TGTGCCAGCACCCAAGGGGGGTTGGGTCAGCCCCAGCATTTT	CASTQGGLGQPQHF
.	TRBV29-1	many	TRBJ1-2	TGCAGCGTCGACGAACAGGGCCCTTTCTATGGCTACACCTTC	CSVDEQGPFYGYTF
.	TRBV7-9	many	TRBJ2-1	TGTGCCAGCAGCTTTTTTCAGGGGTACAATGAGCAGTTCTTC	CASSFFQGYNEQFF
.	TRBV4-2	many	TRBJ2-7	TGTGCCAGCAGCCAAGTGGCGGCTAGCTGGTGGGAGCAGTACTTC	CASSQVAASWWEQYF
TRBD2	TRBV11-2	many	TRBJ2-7	TGTGCCAGCAGCTTATCTAGCGGGGGGTTTTACGAGCAGTACTTC	CASSLSSGGFYEQYF
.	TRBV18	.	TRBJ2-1	TGTGCCAGCTCATCTCGAAAGAGGGGAGATGAGCAGTTCTTC	CASSSRKRGDEQFF
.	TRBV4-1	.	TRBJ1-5	TGCGCCAGCAGCCAAGTTAGGCACAGCGAGCCCCAGCATTTT	CASSQVRHSEPQHF
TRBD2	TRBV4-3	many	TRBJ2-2	TGCGCCAGCAGCCAAGATCGGGGGGTGGCCGGGGAGCTGTTTTTT	CASSQDRGVAGELFF
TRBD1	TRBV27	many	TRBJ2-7	TGTGCCAGCAGTTCCGGGACAGGGAGATACGAGCAGTACTTC	CASSSGTGRYEQYF
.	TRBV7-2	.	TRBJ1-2	TGTGCCAGCAGCGACGCGGGGGGCGCAGATGGCTACACCTTC	CASSDAGGADGYTF
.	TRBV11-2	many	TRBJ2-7	TGTGCCAGCAGCTTAGTCGGTTTTGCCTACGAGCAGTACTTC	CASSLVGFAYEQYF
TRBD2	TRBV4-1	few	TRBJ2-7	TGCGCCAGCAGCCAAACCCCCCCGGGACTAGCGGGGTACGAGCAGTACTTC	CASSQTPPGLAGYEQYF
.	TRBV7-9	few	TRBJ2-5	TGTGCCAGCGGGCCGCGCGACCAAGAGACCCAGTACTTC	CASGPRDQETQYF
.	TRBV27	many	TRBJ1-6	TGTGCCAGCAGTTTACAGGAGCGGTCACCCCTCCACTTT	CASSLQERSPLHF
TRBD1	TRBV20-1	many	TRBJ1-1	TGCAGTGCTACCCGACAGGGCCCTAACACTGAAGCTTTCTTT	CSATRQGPNTEAFF
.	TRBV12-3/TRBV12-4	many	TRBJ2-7	TGTGCCAGCAGTTTCCCTGGCACGTCCTACGAGCAGTACTTC	CASSFPGTSYEQYF
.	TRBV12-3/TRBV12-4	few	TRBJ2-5	TGTGCCAGCAGGAGGGATGAGACCCAGTACTTC	CASRRDETQYF
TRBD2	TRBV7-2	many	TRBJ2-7	TGTGCCAGCAGCCCCTCCGTAGGACTAGCGGGGGTTGGCTACGAGCAGTACTTC	CASSPSVGLAGVGYEQYF
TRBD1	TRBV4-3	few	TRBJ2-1	TGCGCCAGCAGCCAAGAGGACAGGGAGTACAATGAGCAGTTCTTC	CASSQEDREYNEQFF